Sequencing of this T cell receptor beta chain was carried out in a study of T cell responses to AZD1222 COVID-19 vaccine. V lost 5 bases and J 1 base, leaving 9 bases between the germline ends. Germline assignment: CDR1 MNHEY and CDR2 SVGAGI. This CDR3 region has 13 residues. Assay used: immunoSEQ multiplex PCR; TCRdb lists only in-frame clones, some missing. The sample lists 150,000 or so clones, over 80% seen once, with roughly 3% in the top ten. This clone appeared a single time. The clonotype originates from an adult who received the AZD1222 COVID-19 vaccine. The V gene is TRBV6-5, the J gene TRBJ2-7; unclear D gene. The specimen was peripheral blood, collected 28 days after the second AZD1222 dose. In DNA, the CDR3 is TGTGCCAGCAGTACCCTATCTTCCTACGAGCAGTACTTC. This gives the protein CASSTLSSYEQYF.